This TCR beta chain was sequenced for a study of blood T cell repertoires in COVID-19. Study-wide context: Acute and convalescent COVID-19 specimens originated in the United States, Italy and Spain.

Clones were sequenced by immunoSEQ multiplex PCR, and TCRdb holds only the in-frame ones, with some missing. The repertoire holds approximately 150,000 clones, with about 85% as singletons. This clone was found once. Trimming cost V 1 base and J 8 bases; bases outside gene matches: 10. Germline CDR1 and CDR2: SGHKS and YYEKEE (reference sequence). CDR3 length: 16 residues. Sequencing was carried out using peripheral blood. This chain uses TRBV5-5 with TRBJ1-4; the match to TRBD1 covers 8 bases. The TCR originated in a woman between 50 and 59 years old with COVID-19, enrolled during active disease. CDR3 sequence: CASSLQGQGGWEKLFF. The DNA for the CDR3 is TGTGCCAGCAGCTTGCAAGGACAGGGCGGCTGGGAAAAACTGTTTTTT.